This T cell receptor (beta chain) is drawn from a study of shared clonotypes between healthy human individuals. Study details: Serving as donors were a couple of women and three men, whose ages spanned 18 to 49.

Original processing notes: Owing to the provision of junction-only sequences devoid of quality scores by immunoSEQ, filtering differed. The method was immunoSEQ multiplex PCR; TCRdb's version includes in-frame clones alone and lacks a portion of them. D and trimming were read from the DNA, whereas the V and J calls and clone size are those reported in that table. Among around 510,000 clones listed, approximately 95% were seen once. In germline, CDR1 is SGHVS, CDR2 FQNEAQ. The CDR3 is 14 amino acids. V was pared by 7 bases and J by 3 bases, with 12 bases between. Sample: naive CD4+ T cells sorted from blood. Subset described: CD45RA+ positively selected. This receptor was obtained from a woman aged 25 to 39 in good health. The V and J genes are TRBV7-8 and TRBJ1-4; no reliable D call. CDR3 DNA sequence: TGTGCCAGCACTCTGCGGGTGGCTAATGAAAAACTGTTTTTT. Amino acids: CASTLRVANEKLFF.